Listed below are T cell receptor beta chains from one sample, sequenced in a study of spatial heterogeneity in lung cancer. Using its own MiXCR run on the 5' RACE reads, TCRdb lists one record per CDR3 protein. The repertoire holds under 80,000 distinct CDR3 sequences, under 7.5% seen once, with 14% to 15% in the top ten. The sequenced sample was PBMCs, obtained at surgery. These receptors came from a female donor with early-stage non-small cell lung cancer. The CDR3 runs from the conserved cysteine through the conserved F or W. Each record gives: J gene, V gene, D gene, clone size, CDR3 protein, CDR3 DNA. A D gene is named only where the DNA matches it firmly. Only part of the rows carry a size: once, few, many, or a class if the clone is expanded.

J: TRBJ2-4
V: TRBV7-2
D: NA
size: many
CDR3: CASSLGPSNIQYF
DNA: TGTGCCAGCAGCTTAGGCCCCTCGAACATTCAGTACTTC

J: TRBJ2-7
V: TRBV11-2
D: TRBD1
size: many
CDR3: CASSVGQGAFEQYF
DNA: TGTGCCAGCAGCGTCGGACAGGGGGCCTTCGAGCAGTACTTC

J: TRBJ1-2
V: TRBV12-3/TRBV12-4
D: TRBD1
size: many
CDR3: CASRRDSEYGYTF
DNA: TGTGCCAGCCGTCGGGACAGCGAATATGGCTACACCTTC

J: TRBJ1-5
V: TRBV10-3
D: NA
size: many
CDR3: CASTERNQPQHF
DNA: TGTGCCTCCACGGAGCGGAATCAGCCCCAGCATTTT

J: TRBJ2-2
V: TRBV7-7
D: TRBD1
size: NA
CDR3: CASSSISSTGPGELFF
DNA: TGTGCCAGCAGCTCAATTTCCTCGACAGGGCCCGGGGAGCTGTTTTTT

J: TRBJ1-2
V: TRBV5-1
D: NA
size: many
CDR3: CASSLEGLDYGYTF
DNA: TGCGCCAGCAGCTTGGAGGGGTTAGACTATGGCTACACCTTC

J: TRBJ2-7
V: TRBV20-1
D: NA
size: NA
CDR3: CSAYRPLAEQYF
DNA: TGCAGTGCTTATCGACCCCTCGCCGAGCAGTACTTC

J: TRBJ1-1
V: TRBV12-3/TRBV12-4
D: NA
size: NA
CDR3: CASSFGRMNTEAFF
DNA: TGTGCCAGCAGTTTCGGACGGATGAACACTGAAGCTTTCTTT

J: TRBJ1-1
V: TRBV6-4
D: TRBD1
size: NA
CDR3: CASSDTDRGDTEAFF
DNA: TGTGCCAGCAGTGACACCGACAGGGGTGACACTGAAGCTTTCTTT

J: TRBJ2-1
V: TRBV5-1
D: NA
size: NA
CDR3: CASSEEGPPREQFF
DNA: TGCGCCAGCAGCGAGGAGGGTCCCCCGCGTGAGCAGTTCTTC

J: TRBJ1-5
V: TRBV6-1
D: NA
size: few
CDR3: CANGGLQGSGQPQHF
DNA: TGTGCCAACGGCGGTTTACAGGGATCAGGTCAGCCCCAGCATTTT

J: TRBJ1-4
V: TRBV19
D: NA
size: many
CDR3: CASSIPGLNEKLFF
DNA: TGTGCCAGTAGTATCCCGGGACTGAATGAAAAACTGTTTTTT

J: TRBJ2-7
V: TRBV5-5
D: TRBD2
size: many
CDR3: CASSLARASGAYEQYF
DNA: TGTGCCAGCAGCTTGGCCAGGGCTAGCGGGGCCTACGAGCAGTACTTC

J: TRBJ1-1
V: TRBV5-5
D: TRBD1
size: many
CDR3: CASSLVEGAAFF
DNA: TGTGCCAGCAGCTTGGTGGAGGGGGCAGCTTTCTTT

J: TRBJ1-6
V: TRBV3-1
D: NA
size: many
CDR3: CASSLGQSSYNSPLHF
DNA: TGTGCCAGCAGCCTCGGACAGAGCTCCTATAATTCACCCCTCCACTTT

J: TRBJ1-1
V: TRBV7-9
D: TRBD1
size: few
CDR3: CASRRTGVGTEAFF
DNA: TGTGCCAGCAGGCGGACAGGGGTCGGAACTGAAGCTTTCTTT

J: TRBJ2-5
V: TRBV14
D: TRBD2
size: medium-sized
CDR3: CASSGLLRGDQETQYF
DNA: TGTGCCAGCAGCGGACTACTTCGGGGGGACCAAGAGACCCAGTACTTC